These 3 T cell receptor beta chains were sequenced from one sample in a study of T-cell memory formation after mild COVID-19. TCRdb re-analysed the 5' RACE reads in MiXCR, keeping a single row per CDR3 protein. The sample records about 440,000 distinct CDR3 sequences, 20% being singletons. The sample was PBMCs or a T cell subset sorted from them (not recorded which). These receptors were obtained from an adult woman who had mild COVID-19 (a few samples of this study predate the infection). Cell type and time point are not known.

The chain uses TRBV6-1 and TRBJ2-1; D might be TRBD2 (6 bases). V lost 2 bases and J 3 bases, leaving 14 bases between the germline ends. The CDR3 has 16 amino acids. The germline gives CDR1 MNHNS, CDR2 SASEGT. As DNA, the CDR3 is TGTGCCAGCAGTGAATTCAGGAGGGCTGACTACAATGAGCAGTTCTTC. Amino acid sequence: CASSEFRRADYNEQFF.

This chain connects TRBV12-3 or TRBV12-4 to TRBJ2-7; TRBD1 aligns across 8 bases. The CDR3 is made up of 14 amino acids. The V and J ends lost 4 bases and 7 bases, in that order; junction bases with no gene match: 9. Written as DNA, the CDR3 is TGTGCCAGCAGTTCGATGGGCAGGGGGCAAGAGCAGTACTTC. Its translation: CASSSMGRGQEQYF.

The genes are TRBV4-3 and TRBJ1-1; 7 bases map to TRBD1. The trim removed 3 bases at V and 3 bases at J, leaving 7 bases unmatched. The CDR3 length is 15 residues. Germline CDR1 and CDR2: LGHNA and YSLEER. The CDR3 nucleotides are TGCGCCAGCAGCCATCCGGACAGGAGCGACACTGAAGCTTTCTTT. It specifies CASSHPDRSDTEAFF.